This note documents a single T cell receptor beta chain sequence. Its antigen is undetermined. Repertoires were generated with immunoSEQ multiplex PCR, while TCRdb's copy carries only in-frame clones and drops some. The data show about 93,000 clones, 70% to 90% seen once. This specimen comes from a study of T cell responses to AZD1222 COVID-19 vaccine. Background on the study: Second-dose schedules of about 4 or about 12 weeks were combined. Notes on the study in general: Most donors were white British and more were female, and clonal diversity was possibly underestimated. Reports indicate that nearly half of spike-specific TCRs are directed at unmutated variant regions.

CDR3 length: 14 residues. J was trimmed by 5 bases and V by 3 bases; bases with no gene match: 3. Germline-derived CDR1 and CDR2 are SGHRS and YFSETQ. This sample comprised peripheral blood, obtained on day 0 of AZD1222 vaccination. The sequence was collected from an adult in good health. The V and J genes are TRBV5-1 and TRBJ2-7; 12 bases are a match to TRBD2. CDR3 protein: CASSSGLAGNEQYF. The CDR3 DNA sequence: TGCGCCAGCAGCTCGGGACTAGCGGGTAACGAGCAGTACTTC.